The rows below give T cell receptor beta chains drawn from one sample of a study of Graves' ophthalmopathy and Graves' hyperthyroidism. MiXCR was run by TCRdb on the multiplex PCR reads, yielding one entry per CDR3 protein. The top ten hold around 10% of the sample, which has approximately 1.2 million distinct CDR3 sequences, about two fifths seen once. Sequencing was carried out using peripheral blood or thyroid tissue (not recorded which). The receptors come from an adult man with Graves' hyperthyroidism. CDR3s include the opening cysteine and the closing phenylalanine or tryptophan. A D gene is named only where the DNA matches it firmly. Only part of the rows carry a size: once, few, many, or a class if the clone is expanded.

v_gene: TRBV5-6
d_gene: TRBD1
j_gene: TRBJ1-5
abundance: many
CDR3nt: TGTGCCAGCAGTATGGGACAGGGGGTGGGTCAGCCCCAGCATTTT
CDR3aa: CASSMGQGVGQPQHF

v_gene: TRBV25-1
d_gene: TRBD1
j_gene: TRBJ1-1
abundance: NA
CDR3nt: TGTGCCAGCAGCTTCCTACCGGGACAGGGCAGGGCTGAAGCTTTCTTT
CDR3aa: CASSFLPGQGRAEAFF

v_gene: TRBV24-1
d_gene: NA
j_gene: TRBJ2-5
abundance: NA
CDR3nt: TGTGCCACTTTTCGGGACTCAAAAGAGACCCAGTACTTC
CDR3aa: CATFRDSKETQYF

v_gene: TRBV7-3
d_gene: TRBD1
j_gene: TRBJ2-2
abundance: few
CDR3nt: TGTGCCAGCAGCTTCCAGGACAGGGGGCTCGGGGAGCTGTTTTTT
CDR3aa: CASSFQDRGLGELFF

v_gene: TRBV9
d_gene: TRBD2
j_gene: TRBJ2-2
abundance: NA
CDR3nt: TGTGCCAGCAGCTTCGCGGGAGTGGGTACCGGGGAGCTGTTTTTT
CDR3aa: CASSFAGVGTGELFF

v_gene: TRBV3-1
d_gene: NA
j_gene: TRBJ2-5
abundance: NA
CDR3nt: TGTGCCAGCAGCCAAGATGGAATAACTTCGGAGACCCAGTACTTC
CDR3aa: CASSQDGITSETQYF

v_gene: TRBV28
d_gene: NA
j_gene: TRBJ2-7
abundance: few
CDR3nt: TGTGCCAGCAGCCATCCGGCCGAGCAGTACTTC
CDR3aa: CASSHPAEQYF

v_gene: TRBV28
d_gene: TRBD2
j_gene: TRBJ2-7
abundance: few
CDR3nt: TGTGCCAGCAGTTCCGGGACTAGTTTGAACGAGCAGTACTTC
CDR3aa: CASSSGTSLNEQYF

v_gene: TRBV19
d_gene: NA
j_gene: TRBJ2-2
abundance: few
CDR3nt: TGTGCCAGTAGTATCGGGTTTCCGGACACCGGGGAGCTGTTTTTT
CDR3aa: CASSIGFPDTGELFF

v_gene: TRBV19
d_gene: NA
j_gene: TRBJ1-4
abundance: NA
CDR3nt: TGTGCCAGTAGTGGACGAGGGGCAACTAATGAAAAACTGTTTTTT
CDR3aa: CASSGRGATNEKLFF

v_gene: TRBV10-3
d_gene: NA
j_gene: TRBJ1-4
abundance: many
CDR3nt: TGTGCCATCAGGGGGACGGCAACTAATGAAAAACTGTTTTTT
CDR3aa: CAIRGTATNEKLFF

v_gene: TRBV6-5
d_gene: NA
j_gene: TRBJ2-5
abundance: many
CDR3nt: TGTGCCAGCAGTTACCCGGAGACCAAGACCCAGTACTTC
CDR3aa: CASSYPETKTQYF

v_gene: TRBV10-3
d_gene: NA
j_gene: TRBJ1-4
abundance: NA
CDR3nt: TGTGCCAGCAGTTTAGCGTTGGGAGGTAATGAAAAACTGCTTTTT
CDR3aa: CASSLALGGNEKLLF

v_gene: TRBV7-8
d_gene: NA
j_gene: TRBJ2-7
abundance: NA
CDR3nt: TGTGCCAGCAGCTTAAACCGTAACTACGAGCAGTACTTC
CDR3aa: CASSLNRNYEQYF

v_gene: TRBV2
d_gene: NA
j_gene: TRBJ1-5
abundance: NA
CDR3nt: TGTGCCAGCAGTCCCGGGGTCGGGAGGAGTAGCAATCAGCCCCAGCATTTT
CDR3aa: CASSPGVGRSSNQPQHF

v_gene: TRBV20-1
d_gene: TRBD2
j_gene: TRBJ2-5
abundance: NA
CDR3nt: TGCAGTGCTCAGACTAGCGGCAAAGAGACCCAGTACTTC
CDR3aa: CSAQTSGKETQYF

v_gene: TRBV20-1
d_gene: NA
j_gene: TRBJ1-3
abundance: few
CDR3nt: TGCAGTGCTCCCCTTGTGGGGGCTTTTGGAAACACCATATATTTT
CDR3aa: CSAPLVGAFGNTIYF

v_gene: TRBV20-1
d_gene: TRBD1
j_gene: TRBJ2-5
abundance: many
CDR3nt: TGCAGTGCCGCCGGGACAGGGGAAGAGACCCAGTACTTC
CDR3aa: CSAAGTGEETQYF

v_gene: TRBV12-3/TRBV12-4
d_gene: NA
j_gene: TRBJ1-1
abundance: NA
CDR3nt: TGTGCCAGCAGGGCCCTGGGGCGTTGGACTGAAGCTTTCTTT
CDR3aa: CASRALGRWTEAFF

v_gene: TRBV15
d_gene: NA
j_gene: TRBJ2-6
abundance: many
CDR3nt: TGTGCCACCAGCGGCCCAGGGTCAGCTGGGGCCAACGTCCTGACTTTC
CDR3aa: CATSGPGSAGANVLTF

v_gene: TRBV15
d_gene: TRBD1
j_gene: TRBJ1-5
abundance: many
CDR3nt: TGTGCCACCAGCAGCACAGGGGAGGCTCAGCCCCAGCATTTT
CDR3aa: CATSSTGEAQPQHF

v_gene: TRBV25-1
d_gene: TRBD2
j_gene: TRBJ2-2
abundance: once
CDR3nt: TGTGCCAGCAGCCATTACGGGAGGTCGACCGGGGAGCTGTTTTTT
CDR3aa: CASSHYGRSTGELFF

v_gene: TRBV10-3
d_gene: TRBD1
j_gene: TRBJ1-2
abundance: many
CDR3nt: TGTGCCATCAGGGGGACAGGGGTTCTCTATGGCTACACCTTC
CDR3aa: CAIRGTGVLYGYTF

v_gene: TRBV27
d_gene: NA
j_gene: TRBJ2-7
abundance: few
CDR3nt: TGTGCCAGCTCCGATCCCCCTTTTCGCGAGCAGTACTTC
CDR3aa: CASSDPPFREQYF

v_gene: TRBV2
d_gene: TRBD1
j_gene: TRBJ2-7
abundance: NA
CDR3nt: TGTGCCAGCAGCCGGGACAGGGGTTACTACGAGCAGTACTTC
CDR3aa: CASSRDRGYYEQYF

v_gene: TRBV29-1
d_gene: NA
j_gene: TRBJ2-3
abundance: NA
CDR3nt: TGCAGCGTTGAACAGGGTTCAGATACGCAGTATTTT
CDR3aa: CSVEQGSDTQYF

v_gene: TRBV6-6
d_gene: NA
j_gene: TRBJ1-1
abundance: NA
CDR3nt: TGTGCCAGCAGTTACTGGGCCGAAGCTTTCTTT
CDR3aa: CASSYWAEAFF

v_gene: TRBV7-6
d_gene: NA
j_gene: TRBJ1-4
abundance: NA
CDR3nt: TGTGCCAGCAGCTCGATCCCGGGCCTCATGAATGAAAAACTGTTTTTT
CDR3aa: CASSSIPGLMNEKLFF

v_gene: TRBV15
d_gene: TRBD1
j_gene: TRBJ2-7
abundance: many
CDR3nt: TGTGCCACCAACCAGGACAGGGGGCTTGACGAGCAGTACTTC
CDR3aa: CATNQDRGLDEQYF

v_gene: TRBV19
d_gene: TRBD1
j_gene: TRBJ1-1
abundance: many
CDR3nt: TGTGCCAGTAGTATGGGACAGGGCGGCACTGAAGCTTTCTTT
CDR3aa: CASSMGQGGTEAFF

v_gene: TRBV20-1
d_gene: TRBD1
j_gene: TRBJ2-5
abundance: NA
CDR3nt: TGCAGTGCTAGAGGGGACAGGGGATCCCAAGAGACCCAGTACTTC
CDR3aa: CSARGDRGSQETQYF

v_gene: TRBV15
d_gene: TRBD1
j_gene: TRBJ1-5
abundance: many
CDR3nt: TGTGCCACCAGCAGAGATCAGGACAGGGCAAATCAGCCCCAGCATTTT
CDR3aa: CATSRDQDRANQPQHF

v_gene: TRBV2
d_gene: NA
j_gene: TRBJ2-2
abundance: NA
CDR3nt: TGTGCCAGCACGGTGGCAAAATTCACCGGGGAGCTGTTTTTT
CDR3aa: CASTVAKFTGELFF

v_gene: TRBV25-1
d_gene: TRBD1
j_gene: TRBJ1-2
abundance: NA
CDR3nt: TGTGCCAGCACGGGGCCCTCGGACAGGGCGTATGGCTACACCTTC
CDR3aa: CASTGPSDRAYGYTF

v_gene: TRBV7-9
d_gene: TRBD2
j_gene: TRBJ2-5
abundance: few
CDR3nt: TGTGCCAGCGTTGACCCCCGGGGGGTTAGCGGGTACCAAGAGACCCAGTACTTC
CDR3aa: CASVDPRGVSGYQETQYF

v_gene: TRBV10-3
d_gene: NA
j_gene: TRBJ2-3
abundance: NA
CDR3nt: TGTGCCATCAGTGAGCATAGGGACACTAGCACAGATACGCAGTATTTT
CDR3aa: CAISEHRDTSTDTQYF

v_gene: TRBV7-4
d_gene: TRBD1
j_gene: TRBJ1-5
abundance: NA
CDR3nt: TGTGCCAGCAGCTCCGGAACAACAGGGGGCACAGGTCAGCCCCAGCATTTT
CDR3aa: CASSSGTTGGTGQPQHF

v_gene: TRBV4-3
d_gene: NA
j_gene: TRBJ1-5
abundance: few
CDR3nt: TGCGCCAGCAGCCAAGGACACCAGGGGAGCAATCAGCCCCAGCATTTT
CDR3aa: CASSQGHQGSNQPQHF

v_gene: TRBV20-1
d_gene: TRBD1
j_gene: TRBJ2-7
abundance: few
CDR3nt: TGCAGTGCTAGGGCAGACAGGGGGTCTTACGAGCAGTACTTC
CDR3aa: CSARADRGSYEQYF

v_gene: TRBV12-3/TRBV12-4
d_gene: NA
j_gene: TRBJ1-1
abundance: NA
CDR3nt: TGTGCCAGCAGTTTATTGGGACGGACGAACACTGAAGCTTTCTTT
CDR3aa: CASSLLGRTNTEAFF

v_gene: TRBV25-1
d_gene: NA
j_gene: TRBJ1-5
abundance: NA
CDR3nt: TGTGCCAGCAGTTCAGAGGGATCGACTAATCAGCCCCAGCATTTT
CDR3aa: CASSSEGSTNQPQHF

v_gene: TRBV20-1
d_gene: NA
j_gene: TRBJ1-5
abundance: many
CDR3nt: TGCAGTGCTAGAGATTTGGAAGGAGGTGGGAATCAGCCCCAGCATTTT
CDR3aa: CSARDLEGGGNQPQHF

v_gene: TRBV9
d_gene: NA
j_gene: TRBJ2-7
abundance: many
CDR3nt: TGTGCCAGCAGCGTAGGTGGTCCTAGCCACGAGCAGTACTTC
CDR3aa: CASSVGGPSHEQYF

v_gene: TRBV20-1
d_gene: TRBD1
j_gene: TRBJ2-7
abundance: many
CDR3nt: TGCAGTGCCCTGGGACAGGATGACTCCTACGAGCAGTACTTC
CDR3aa: CSALGQDDSYEQYF